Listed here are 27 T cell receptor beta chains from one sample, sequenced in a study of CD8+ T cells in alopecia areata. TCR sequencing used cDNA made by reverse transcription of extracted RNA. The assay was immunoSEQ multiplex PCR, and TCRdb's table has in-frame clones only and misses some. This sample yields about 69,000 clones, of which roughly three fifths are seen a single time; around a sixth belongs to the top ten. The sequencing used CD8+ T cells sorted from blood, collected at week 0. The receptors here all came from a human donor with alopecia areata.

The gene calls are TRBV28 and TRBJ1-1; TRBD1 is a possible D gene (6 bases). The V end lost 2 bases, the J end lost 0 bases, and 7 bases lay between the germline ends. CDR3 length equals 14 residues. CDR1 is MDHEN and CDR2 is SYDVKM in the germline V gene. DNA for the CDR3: TGTGCCAGCAGTTTAGCAGGGGTGAACACTGAAGCTTTCTTT. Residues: CASSLAGVNTEAFF.

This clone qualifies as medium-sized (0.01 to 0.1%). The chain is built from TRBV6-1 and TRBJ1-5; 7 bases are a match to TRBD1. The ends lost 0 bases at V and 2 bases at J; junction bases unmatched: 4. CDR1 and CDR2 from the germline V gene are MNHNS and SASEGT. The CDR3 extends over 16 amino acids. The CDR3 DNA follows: TGTGCCAGCAGTGAAGCAGCAGGGGGTGGCAATCAGCCCCAGCATTTT. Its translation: CASSEAAGGGNQPQHF.

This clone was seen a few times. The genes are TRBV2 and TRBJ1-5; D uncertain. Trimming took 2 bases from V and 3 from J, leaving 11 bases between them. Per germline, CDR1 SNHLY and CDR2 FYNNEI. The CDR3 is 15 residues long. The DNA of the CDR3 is TGTGCCAGCAGTGAATTATCTGGATCCAATCAGCCCCAGCATTTT. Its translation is CASSELSGSNQPQHF.

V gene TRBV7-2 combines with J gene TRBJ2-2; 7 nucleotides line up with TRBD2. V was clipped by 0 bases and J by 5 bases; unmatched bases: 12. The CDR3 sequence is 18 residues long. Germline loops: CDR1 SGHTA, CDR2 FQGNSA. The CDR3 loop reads CASSLAHSLAGNTGELFF. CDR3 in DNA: TGTGCCAGCAGCTTAGCGCATAGTTTAGCGGGTAATACCGGGGAGCTGTTTTTT.

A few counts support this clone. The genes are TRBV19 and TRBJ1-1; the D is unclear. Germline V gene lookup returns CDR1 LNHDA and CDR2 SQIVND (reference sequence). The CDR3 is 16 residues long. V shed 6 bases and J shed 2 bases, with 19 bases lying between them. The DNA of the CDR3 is TGTGCCAGTAGGATGCCGGGAGGCCCGATTAACACTGAAGCTTTCTTT. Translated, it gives CASRMPGGPINTEAFF.

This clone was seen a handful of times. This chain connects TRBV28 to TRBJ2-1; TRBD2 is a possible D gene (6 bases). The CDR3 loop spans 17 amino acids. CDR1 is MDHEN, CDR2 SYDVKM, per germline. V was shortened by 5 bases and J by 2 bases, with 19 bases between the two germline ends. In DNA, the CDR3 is TGTGCCAGCAGTCCGCAGCTATTTTGGGGGGCCTACAATGAGCAGTTCTTC. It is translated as CASSPQLFWGAYNEQFF.

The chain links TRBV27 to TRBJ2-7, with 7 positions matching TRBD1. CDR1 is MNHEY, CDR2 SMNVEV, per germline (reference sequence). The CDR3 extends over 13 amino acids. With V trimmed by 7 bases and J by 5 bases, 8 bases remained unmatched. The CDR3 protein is CASKEQGVNEQYF. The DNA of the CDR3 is TGTGCCAGCAAGGAGCAGGGGGTGAACGAGCAGTACTTC.

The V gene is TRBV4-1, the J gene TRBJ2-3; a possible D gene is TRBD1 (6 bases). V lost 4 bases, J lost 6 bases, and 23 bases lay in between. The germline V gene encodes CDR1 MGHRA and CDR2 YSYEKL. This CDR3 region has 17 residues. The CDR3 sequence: CASSRALGQSLGDTQYF. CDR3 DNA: TGCGCCAGCAGCCGCGCTCTAGGACAGAGCCTTGGGGATACGCAGTATTTT.

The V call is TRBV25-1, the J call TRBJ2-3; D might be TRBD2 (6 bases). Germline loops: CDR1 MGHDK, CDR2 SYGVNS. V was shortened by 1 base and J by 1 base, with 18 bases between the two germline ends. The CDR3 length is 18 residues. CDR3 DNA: TGTGCCAGCAGTGAATCGAGCGGGTCTTGGAGGGGCACAGATACGCAGTATTTT. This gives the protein CASSESSGSWRGTDTQYF.

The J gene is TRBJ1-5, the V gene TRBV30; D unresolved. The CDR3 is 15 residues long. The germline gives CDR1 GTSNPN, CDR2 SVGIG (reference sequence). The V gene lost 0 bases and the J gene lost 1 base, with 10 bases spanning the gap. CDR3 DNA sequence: TGTGCCTGGAGTGTTTCGGTGGGCAGCAATCAGCCCCAGCATTTT. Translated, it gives CAWSVSVGSNQPQHF.

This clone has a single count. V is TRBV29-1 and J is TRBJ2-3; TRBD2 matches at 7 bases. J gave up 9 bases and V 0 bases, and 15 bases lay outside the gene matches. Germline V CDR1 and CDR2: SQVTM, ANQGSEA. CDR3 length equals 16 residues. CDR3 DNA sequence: TGCAGCGTTGAAGATTTAATTGGGCAGCGGGATCCCACGCAGTATTTT. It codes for CSVEDLIGQRDPTQYF.

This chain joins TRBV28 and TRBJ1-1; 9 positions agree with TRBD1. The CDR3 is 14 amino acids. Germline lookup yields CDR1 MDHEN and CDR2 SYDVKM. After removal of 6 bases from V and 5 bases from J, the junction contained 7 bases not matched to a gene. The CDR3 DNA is TGTGCCAGCAGGGCGGACAGGGGTCAAACTGAAGCTTTCTTT. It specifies CASRADRGQTEAFF.

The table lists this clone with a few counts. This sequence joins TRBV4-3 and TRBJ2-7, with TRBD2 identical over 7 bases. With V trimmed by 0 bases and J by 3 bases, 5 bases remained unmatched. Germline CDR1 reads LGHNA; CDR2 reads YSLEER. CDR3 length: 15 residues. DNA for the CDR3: TGCGCCAGCAGCCAAGATTGGGCTAGCGGCTACGAGCAGTACTTC. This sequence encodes CASSQDWASGYEQYF.

The CDR3 DNA reads as TGTGCCAGCAGTTTCCGGCAGGGACTTCAGCCCCAGCATTTT. This gives the protein CASSFRQGLQPQHF. This sequence joins TRBV28 and TRBJ1-5; a possible D gene is TRBD1 (5 bases). This CDR3 region has 14 residues. Trimming stripped 3 bases from V and 6 bases from J, with 12 bases between. In germline, CDR1 is MDHEN, CDR2 SYDVKM.

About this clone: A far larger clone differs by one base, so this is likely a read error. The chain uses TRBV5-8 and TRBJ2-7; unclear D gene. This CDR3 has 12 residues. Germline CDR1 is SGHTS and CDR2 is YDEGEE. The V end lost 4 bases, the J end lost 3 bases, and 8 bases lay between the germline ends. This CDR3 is CASSQDSYEQYF. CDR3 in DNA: TGTGCCAGCAGCCAAGATAGCTACGAGCAGTACTTC.

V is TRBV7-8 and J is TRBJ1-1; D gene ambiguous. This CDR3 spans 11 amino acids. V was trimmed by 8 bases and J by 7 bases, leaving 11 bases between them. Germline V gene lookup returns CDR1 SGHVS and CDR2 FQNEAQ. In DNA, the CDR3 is TGTGCCAGCGCCCTTTATGGTGAAGCTTTCTTT. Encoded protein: CASALYGEAFF.

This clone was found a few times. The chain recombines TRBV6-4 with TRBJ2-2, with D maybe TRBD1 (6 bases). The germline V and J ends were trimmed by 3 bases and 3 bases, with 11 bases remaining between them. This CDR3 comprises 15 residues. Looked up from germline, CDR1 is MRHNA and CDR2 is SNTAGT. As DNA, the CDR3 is TGTGCCAGCAGTGAATTGGCAGGGGACACCGGGGAGCTGTTTTTT. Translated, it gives CASSELAGDTGELFF.

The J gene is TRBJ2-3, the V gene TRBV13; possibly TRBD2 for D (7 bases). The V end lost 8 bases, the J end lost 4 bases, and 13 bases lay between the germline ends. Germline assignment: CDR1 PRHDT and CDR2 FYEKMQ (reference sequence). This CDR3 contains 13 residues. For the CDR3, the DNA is TGTGCCAGCTGGGAGGGGGGCGCAGATACGCAGTATTTT. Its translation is CASWEGGADTQYF.

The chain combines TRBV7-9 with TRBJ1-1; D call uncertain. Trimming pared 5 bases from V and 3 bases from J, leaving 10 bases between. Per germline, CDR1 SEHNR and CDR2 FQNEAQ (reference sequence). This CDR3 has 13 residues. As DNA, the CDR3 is TGTGCCAGCAGCCCGGACGGATACACTGAAGCTTTCTTT. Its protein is CASSPDGYTEAFF.

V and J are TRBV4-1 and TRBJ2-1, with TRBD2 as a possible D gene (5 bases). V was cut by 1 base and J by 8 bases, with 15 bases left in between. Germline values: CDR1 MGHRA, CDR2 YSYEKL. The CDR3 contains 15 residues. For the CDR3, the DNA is TGCGCCAGCAGCCAAGGGGCACTAGTTCTCCATGAGCAGTTCTTC. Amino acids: CASSQGALVLHEQFF.

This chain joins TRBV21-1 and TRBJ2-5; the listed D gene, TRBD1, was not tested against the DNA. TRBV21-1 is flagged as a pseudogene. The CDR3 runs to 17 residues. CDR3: CASSKDPYTQAQETQYF. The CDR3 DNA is TGTGCCAGCAGCAAAGATCCGTACACACAGGCCCAAGAGACCCAGTACTTC.

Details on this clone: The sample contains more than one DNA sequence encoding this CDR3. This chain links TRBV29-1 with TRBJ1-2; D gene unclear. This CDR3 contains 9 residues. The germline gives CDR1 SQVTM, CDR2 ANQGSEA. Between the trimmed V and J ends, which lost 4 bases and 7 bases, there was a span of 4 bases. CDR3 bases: TGCAGCGTTGTGTCTGGCTACACCTTC. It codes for CSVVSGYTF.

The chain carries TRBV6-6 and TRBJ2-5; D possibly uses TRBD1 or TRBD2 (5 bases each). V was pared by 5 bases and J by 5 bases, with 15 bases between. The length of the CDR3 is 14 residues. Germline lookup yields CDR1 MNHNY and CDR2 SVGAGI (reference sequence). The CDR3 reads CASSGFRRDETQYF. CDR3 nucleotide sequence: TGTGCCAGCAGTGGGTTTCGTAGGGACGAGACCCAGTACTTC.

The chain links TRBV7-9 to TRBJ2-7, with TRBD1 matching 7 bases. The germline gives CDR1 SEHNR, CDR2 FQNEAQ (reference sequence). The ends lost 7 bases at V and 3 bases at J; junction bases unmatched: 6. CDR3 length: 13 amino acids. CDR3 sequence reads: CASTPTGNYEQYF. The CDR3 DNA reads TGTGCCAGCACACCGACAGGGAACTACGAGCAGTACTTC.

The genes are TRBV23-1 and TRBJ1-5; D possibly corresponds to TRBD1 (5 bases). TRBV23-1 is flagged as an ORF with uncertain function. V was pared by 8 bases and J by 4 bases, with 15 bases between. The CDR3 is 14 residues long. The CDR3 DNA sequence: TGCGCCAGCTTTGGGGCGTTTCCAAATCAGCCCCAGCATTTT. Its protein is CASFGAFPNQPQHF.

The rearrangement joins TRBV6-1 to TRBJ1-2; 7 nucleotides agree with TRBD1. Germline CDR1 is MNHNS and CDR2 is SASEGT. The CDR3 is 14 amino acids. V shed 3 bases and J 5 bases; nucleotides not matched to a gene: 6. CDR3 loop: CASSDPGGGYGYTF. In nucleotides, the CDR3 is TGTGCCAGCAGTGACCCAGGGGGAGGGTATGGCTACACCTTC.

The CDR3 bases are TGCGCCAGCAGCCCTACAGGACTAGCGGGCCACCAAGAGACCCAGTACTTC. Translating it yields CASSPTGLAGHQETQYF. This sequence joins TRBV5-1 and TRBJ2-5, with TRBD2 matching over 11 bases. The CDR3 spans 17 residues. Germline V CDR1 and CDR2: SGHRS, YFSETQ. V was clipped by 4 bases and J by 0 bases; unmatched bases: 8. Drawing the rest from reference TRBV5-1 and TRBJ2-5, the complete variable domain is KAGVTQTPRYLIKTRGQQVTLSCSPISGHRSVSWYQQTPGQGLQFLFEYFSETQRNKGNFPGRFSGRQFSNSRSEMNVSTLELGDSALYLCASSPTGLAGHQETQYFGPGTRLLVL.